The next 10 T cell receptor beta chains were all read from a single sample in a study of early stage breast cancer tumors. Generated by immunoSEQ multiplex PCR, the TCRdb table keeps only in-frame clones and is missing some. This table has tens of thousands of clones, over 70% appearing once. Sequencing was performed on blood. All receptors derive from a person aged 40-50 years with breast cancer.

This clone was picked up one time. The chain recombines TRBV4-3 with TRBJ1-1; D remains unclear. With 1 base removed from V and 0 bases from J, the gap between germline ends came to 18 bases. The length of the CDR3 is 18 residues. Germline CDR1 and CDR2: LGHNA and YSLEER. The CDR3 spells CASSQGQPPSALNTEAFF. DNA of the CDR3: TGCGCCAGCAGCCAAGGTCAACCCCCGTCAGCGCTGAACACTGAAGCTTTCTTT.

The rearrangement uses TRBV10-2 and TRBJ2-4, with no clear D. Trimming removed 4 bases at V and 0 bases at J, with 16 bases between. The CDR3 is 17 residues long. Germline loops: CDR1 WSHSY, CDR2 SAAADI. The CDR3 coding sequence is TGCGCCAGCAGTGGTAGCCACGGCAGCTTAGCCAAAAACATTCAGTACTTC. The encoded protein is CASSGSHGSLAKNIQYF.

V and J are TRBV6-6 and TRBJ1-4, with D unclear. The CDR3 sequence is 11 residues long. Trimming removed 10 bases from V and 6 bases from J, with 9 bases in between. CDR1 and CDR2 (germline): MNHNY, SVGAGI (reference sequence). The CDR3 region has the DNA TGTGCCACCAAACGGGATGAAAAACTGTTTTTT. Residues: CATKRDEKLFF.

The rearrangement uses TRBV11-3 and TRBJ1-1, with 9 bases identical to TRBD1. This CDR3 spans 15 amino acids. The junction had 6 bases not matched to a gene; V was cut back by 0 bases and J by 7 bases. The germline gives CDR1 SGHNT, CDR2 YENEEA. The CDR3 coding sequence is TGTGCCAGCAGCTTAGAATCAACAGGGGGCGTTGAAGCTTTCTTT. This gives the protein CASSLESTGGVEAFF.

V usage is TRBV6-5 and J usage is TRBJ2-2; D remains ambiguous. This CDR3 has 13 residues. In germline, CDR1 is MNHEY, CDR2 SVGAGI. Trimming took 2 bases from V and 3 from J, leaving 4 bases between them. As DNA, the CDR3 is TGTGCCAGCAGTTACCCCCACACCGGGGAGCTGTTTTTT. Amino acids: CASSYPHTGELFF.

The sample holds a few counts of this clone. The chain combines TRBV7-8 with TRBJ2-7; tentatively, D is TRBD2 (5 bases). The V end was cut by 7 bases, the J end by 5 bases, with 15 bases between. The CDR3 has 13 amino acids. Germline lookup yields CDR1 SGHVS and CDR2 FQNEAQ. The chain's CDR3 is CASKEVIENEQYF. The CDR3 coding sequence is TGTGCCAGCAAGGAGGTGATCGAAAACGAGCAGTACTTC.

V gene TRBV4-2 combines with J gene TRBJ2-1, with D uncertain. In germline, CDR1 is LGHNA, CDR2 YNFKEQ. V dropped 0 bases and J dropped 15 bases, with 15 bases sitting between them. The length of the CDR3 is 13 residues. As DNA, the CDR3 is TGTGCCAGCAGCCAAGAGGTAGGGAATGAAGGGTTCTTC. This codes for CASSQEVGNEGFF.

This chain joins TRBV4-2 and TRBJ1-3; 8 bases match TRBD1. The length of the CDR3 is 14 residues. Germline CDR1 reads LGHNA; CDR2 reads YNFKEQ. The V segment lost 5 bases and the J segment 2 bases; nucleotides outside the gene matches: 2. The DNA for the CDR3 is TGTGCCAGCAGCACGACAGGGGCTGGAAACACCATATATTTT. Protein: CASSTTGAGNTIYF.

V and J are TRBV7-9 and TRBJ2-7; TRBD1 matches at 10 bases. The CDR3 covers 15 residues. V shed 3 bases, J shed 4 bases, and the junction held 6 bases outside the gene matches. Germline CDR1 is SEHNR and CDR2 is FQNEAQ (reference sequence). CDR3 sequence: CASSLRGTGAYEQYF. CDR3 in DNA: TGTGCCAGCAGCTTGCGTGGGACAGGGGCATACGAGCAGTACTTC.

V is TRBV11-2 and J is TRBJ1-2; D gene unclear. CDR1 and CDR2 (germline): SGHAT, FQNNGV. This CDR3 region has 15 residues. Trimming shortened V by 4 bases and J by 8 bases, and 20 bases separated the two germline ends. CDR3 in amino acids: CASSSFDFGVGGYTF. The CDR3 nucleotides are TGTGCCAGCAGCTCCTTCGACTTCGGGGTGGGCGGCTACACCTTC.